The sequence of this T cell receptor beta chain was determined in a study of blood T cell repertoires in COVID-19. Sequencing was performed with immunoSEQ multiplex PCR; in TCRdb, only in-frame clones are kept and a portion is missing. The data show over 250,000 clones, with 75% to 90% seen just once and 2% to 2.5% held by the top ten. CDR1 is WNHNN and CDR2 is SYGVQD in the germline V gene (reference sequence). The CDR3 runs to 14 residues. V lost 6 bases and J lost 9; bases outside the gene matches: 6. V and J are TRBV10-1 and TRBJ2-4; 12 nucleotides line up with TRBD1. The sequenced sample consisted of PBMCs or T cells enriched from blood (not recorded which). The receptor was derived from a woman in her late teens or twenties who had recovered from COVID-19. As DNA, the CDR3 is TGCGCCAGCAGCCGGGACAGGGGGCTCGGCATTCAGTACTTC. Protein product: CASSRDRGLGIQYF.